The 5 T cell receptor beta chains listed next were all sequenced from one sample in a study of T cells in Graves' hyperthyroidism and ophthalmopathy. Regions amplified from RNA transcripts were the TCR beta CDR3 regions. A first-round RT-PCR of the TCR CDR3 used the HTBI primer set. Via MiXCR, TCRdb re-called the multiplex PCR reads, giving one row per CDR3 protein. The sample includes approximately 400,000 distinct CDR3 sequences, around 14% of them seen just once. Material: blood. The source is a woman aged 18-29 years with Graves' hyperthyroidism.

The sample holds many counts of this clonotype. The chain employs TRBV28 and TRBJ2-3; D may be TRBD1 (6 bases). CDR3 length: 16 amino acids. Germline CDR1 reads MDHEN; CDR2 reads SYDVKM. V lost 4 bases and J 0 bases, leaving 14 bases between the germline ends. CDR3 DNA sequence: TGTGCCAGCAGTTCTGTAGGGGGATCTAGCACAGATACGCAGTATTTT. This gives the protein CASSSVGGSSTDTQYF.

This clonotype came up many times. This chain uses TRBV11-2 with TRBJ2-5; 8 positions agree with TRBD1. V dropped 1 base and J dropped 5; count of bases not matched to a gene: 9. The CDR3 sequence is 16 residues long. Germline lookup yields CDR1 SGHAT and CDR2 FQNNGV. The DNA of the CDR3 is TGTGCCAGCAGCTTAGCCCCCCGGACAGGGAGGGAGACCCAGTACTTC. This translates into CASSLAPRTGRETQYF. Filled out from reference TRBV11-2 and TRBJ2-5, the complete variable domain reads EAGVAQSPRYKIIEKRQSVAFWCNPISGHATLYWYQQILGQGPKLLIQFQNNGVVDDSQLPKDRFSAERLKGVDSTLKIQPAKLEDSAVYLCASSLAPRTGRETQYFGPGTRLLVL.

The chain carries TRBV20-1 and TRBJ2-3; TRBD2 matches at 15 bases. Germline assignment: CDR1 DFQATT and CDR2 SNEGSKA (reference sequence). Losses at the gene ends were 3 bases for V and 4 bases for J; bases not matched to a gene: 8. The CDR3 sequence is 17 residues long. DNA for the CDR3: TGCAGTGCTAGCTTCGGACTAGCGGGGGGGCCCGCAGATACGCAGTATTTT. Its protein product is CSASFGLAGGPADTQYF.

This chain links TRBV10-3 with TRBJ1-2; TRBD1 aligns across 7 bases. In germline, CDR1 is ENHRY, CDR2 SYGVKD. With 2 bases clipped from V and 5 bases from J, the junction kept 5 bases outside the gene matches. This CDR3 spans 14 amino acids. In DNA, the CDR3 is TGTGCCATCAGTGAGGCCAGGGGGGGGTATGGCTACACCTTC. It codes for CAISEARGGYGYTF.

CDR3 region: CASSVSPGPEAFF. In DNA form, the CDR3 reads TGCGCCAGCAGCGTGTCCCCGGGCCCTGAAGCTTTCTTT. The chain links TRBV4-1 to TRBJ1-1; D not certain. The V gene lost 5 bases and the J gene lost 6 bases, with 13 bases spanning the gap. From germline, CDR1 is MGHRA and CDR2 YSYEKL. The CDR3 consists of 13 residues.